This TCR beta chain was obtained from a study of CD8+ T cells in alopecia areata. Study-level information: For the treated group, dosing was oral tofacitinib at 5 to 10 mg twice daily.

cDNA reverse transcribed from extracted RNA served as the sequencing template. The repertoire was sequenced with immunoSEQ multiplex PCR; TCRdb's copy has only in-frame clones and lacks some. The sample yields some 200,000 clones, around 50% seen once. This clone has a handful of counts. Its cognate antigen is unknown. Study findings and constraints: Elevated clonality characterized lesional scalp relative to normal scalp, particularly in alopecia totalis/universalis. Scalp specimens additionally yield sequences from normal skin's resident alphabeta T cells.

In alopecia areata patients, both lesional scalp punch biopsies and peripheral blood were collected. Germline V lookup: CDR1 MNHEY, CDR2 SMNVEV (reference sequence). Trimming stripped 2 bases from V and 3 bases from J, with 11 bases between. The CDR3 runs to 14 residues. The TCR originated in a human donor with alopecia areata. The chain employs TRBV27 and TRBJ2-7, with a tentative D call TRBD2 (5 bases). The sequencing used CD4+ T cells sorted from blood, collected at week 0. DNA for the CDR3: TGTGCCAGCAGTTTAGCCCCGGGATACTACGAGCAGTACTTC. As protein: CASSLAPGYYEQYF.